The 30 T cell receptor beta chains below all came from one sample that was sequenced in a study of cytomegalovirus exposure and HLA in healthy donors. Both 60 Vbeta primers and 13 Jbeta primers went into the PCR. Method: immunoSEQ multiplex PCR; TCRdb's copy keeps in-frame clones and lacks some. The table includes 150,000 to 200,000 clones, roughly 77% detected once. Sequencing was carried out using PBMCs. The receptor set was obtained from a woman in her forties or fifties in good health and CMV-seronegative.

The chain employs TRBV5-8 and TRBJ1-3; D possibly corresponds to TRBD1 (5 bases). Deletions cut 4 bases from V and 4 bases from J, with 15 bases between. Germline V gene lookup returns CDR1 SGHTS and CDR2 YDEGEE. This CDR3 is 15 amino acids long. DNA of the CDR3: TGTGCCAGCAGCCTGGGACTCCGGGAGGGAAACACCATATATTTT. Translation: CASSLGLREGNTIYF.

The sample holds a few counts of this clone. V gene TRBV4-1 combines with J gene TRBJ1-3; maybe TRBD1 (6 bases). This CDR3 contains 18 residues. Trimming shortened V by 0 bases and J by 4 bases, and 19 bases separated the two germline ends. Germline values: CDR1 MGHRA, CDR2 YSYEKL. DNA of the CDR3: TGCGCCAGCAGCCAAGATAGGGCTAGGACAGTGCTCGGAAACACCATATATTTT. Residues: CASSQDRARTVLGNTIYF.

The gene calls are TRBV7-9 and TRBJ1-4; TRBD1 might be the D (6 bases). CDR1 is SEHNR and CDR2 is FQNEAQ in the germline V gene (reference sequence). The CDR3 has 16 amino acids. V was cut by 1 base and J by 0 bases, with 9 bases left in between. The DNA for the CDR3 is TGTGCCAGCAGCTTAGGGGGGCCTGCAACTAATGAAAAACTGTTTTTT. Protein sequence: CASSLGGPATNEKLFF.

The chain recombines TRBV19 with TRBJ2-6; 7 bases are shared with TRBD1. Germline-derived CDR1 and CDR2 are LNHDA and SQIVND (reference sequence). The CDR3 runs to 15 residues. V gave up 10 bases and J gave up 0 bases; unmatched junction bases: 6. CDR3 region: CATWTGSSGANVLTF. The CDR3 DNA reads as TGTGCCACCTGGACAGGCTCCTCTGGGGCCAACGTCCTGACTTTC.

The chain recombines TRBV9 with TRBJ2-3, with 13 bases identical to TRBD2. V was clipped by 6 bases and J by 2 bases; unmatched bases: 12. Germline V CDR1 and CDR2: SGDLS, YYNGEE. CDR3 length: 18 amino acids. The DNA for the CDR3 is TGTGCCAGCACCCCGACTAGCGGGAGGCCCCGCGCCACAGATACGCAGTATTTT. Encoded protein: CASTPTSGRPRATDTQYF.

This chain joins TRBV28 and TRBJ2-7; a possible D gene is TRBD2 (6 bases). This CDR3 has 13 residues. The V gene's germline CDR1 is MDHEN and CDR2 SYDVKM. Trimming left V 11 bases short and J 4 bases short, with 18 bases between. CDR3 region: CASAGTPRYEQYF. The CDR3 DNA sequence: TGTGCCTCGGCGGGGACTCCCCGGTACGAGCAGTACTTC.

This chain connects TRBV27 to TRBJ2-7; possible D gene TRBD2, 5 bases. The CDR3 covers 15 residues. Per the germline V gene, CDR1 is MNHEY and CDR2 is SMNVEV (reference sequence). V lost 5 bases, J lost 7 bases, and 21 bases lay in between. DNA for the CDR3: TGTGCCAGCAGTAGCACCCGCGGACTTGTTTTGGAGCAGTACTTC. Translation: CASSSTRGLVLEQYF.

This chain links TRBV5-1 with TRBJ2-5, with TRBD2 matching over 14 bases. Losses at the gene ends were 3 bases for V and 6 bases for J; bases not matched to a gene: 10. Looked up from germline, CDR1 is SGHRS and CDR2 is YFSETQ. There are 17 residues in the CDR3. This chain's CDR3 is CASSWGLAGDSGQTQYF. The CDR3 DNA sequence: TGCGCCAGCAGCTGGGGACTAGCGGGGGATTCGGGCCAGACCCAGTACTTC.

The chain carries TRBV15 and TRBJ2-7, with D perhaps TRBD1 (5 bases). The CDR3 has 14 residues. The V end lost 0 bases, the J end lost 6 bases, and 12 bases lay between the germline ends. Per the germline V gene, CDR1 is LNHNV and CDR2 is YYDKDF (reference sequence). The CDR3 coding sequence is TGTGCCACCAGCAGAGATGTCCAGGGTGGCGAGCAGTACTTC. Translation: CATSRDVQGGEQYF.

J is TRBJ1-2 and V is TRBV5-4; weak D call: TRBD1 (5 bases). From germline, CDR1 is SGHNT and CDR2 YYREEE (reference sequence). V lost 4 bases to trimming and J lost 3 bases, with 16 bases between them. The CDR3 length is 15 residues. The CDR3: CASSEGSRDYYGYTF. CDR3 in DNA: TGTGCCAGCAGCGAAGGTAGCAGGGATTACTATGGCTACACCTTC.

CDR3 amino acids: CASSLHGSNEKLFF. The CDR3 DNA reads TGTGCCAGCAGCCTACATGGGAGTAATGAAAAACTGTTTTTT. The chain recombines TRBV7-9 with TRBJ1-4, with D unresolved. V was cut by 5 bases and J by 4 bases, with 11 bases left in between. From germline, CDR1 is SEHNR and CDR2 FQNEAQ (reference sequence). The CDR3 is 14 residues long.

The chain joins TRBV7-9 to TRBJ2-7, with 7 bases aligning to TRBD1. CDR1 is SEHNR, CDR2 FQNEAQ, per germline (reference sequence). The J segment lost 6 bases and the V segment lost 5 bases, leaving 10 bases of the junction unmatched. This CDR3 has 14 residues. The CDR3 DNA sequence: TGTGCCAGCAGCCTAACAGGGGACGGTGGCGAGCAGTACTTC. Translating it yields CASSLTGDGGEQYF.

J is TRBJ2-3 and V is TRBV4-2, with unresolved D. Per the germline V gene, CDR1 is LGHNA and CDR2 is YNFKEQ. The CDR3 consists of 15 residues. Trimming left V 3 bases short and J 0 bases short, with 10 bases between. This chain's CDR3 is CASSHSQGSTDTQYF. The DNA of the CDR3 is TGTGCCAGCAGCCATAGCCAAGGAAGCACAGATACGCAGTATTTT.

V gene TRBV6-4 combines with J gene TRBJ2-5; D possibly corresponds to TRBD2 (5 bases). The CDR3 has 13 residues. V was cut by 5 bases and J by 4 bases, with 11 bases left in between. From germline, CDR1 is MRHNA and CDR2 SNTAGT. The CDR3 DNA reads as TGTGCCAGCAGTTTTAGCGAGGGAGAGACCCAGTACTTC. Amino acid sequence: CASSFSEGETQYF.

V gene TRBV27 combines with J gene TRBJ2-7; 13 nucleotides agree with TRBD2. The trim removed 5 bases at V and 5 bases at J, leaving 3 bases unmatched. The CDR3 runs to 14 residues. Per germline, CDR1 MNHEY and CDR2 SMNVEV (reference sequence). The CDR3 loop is CASSRTSGGDEQYF. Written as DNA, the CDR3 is TGTGCCAGCAGTCGGACTAGCGGGGGAGACGAGCAGTACTTC.

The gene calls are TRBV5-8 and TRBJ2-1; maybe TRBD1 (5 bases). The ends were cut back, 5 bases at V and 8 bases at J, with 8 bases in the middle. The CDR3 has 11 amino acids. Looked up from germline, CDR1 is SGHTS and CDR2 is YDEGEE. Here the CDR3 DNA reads TGTGCCAGCAGATGGGGCGATGAGCAGTTCTTC. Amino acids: CASRWGDEQFF.

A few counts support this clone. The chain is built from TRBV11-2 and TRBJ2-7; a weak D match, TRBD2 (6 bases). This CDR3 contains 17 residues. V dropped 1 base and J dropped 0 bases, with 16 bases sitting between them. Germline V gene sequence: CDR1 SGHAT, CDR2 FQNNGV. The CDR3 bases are TGTGCCAGCAGCTTAGTTGTTGGAGGGGCCCGCTCCTACGAGCAGTACTTC. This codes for CASSLVVGGARSYEQYF.

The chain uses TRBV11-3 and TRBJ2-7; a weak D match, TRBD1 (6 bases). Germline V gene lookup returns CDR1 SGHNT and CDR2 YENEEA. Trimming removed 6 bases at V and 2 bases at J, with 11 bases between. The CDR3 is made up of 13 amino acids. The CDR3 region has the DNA TGTGCCAGCAGTCAGGGGCCGCCCTACGAGCAGTACTTC. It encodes CASSQGPPYEQYF.

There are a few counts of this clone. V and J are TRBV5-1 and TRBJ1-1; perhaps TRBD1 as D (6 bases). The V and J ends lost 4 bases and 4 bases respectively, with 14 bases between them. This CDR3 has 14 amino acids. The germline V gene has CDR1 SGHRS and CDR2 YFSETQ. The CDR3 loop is CASSPGEGSTEAFF. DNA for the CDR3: TGCGCCAGCAGCCCAGGGGAGGGAAGCACTGAAGCTTTCTTT.

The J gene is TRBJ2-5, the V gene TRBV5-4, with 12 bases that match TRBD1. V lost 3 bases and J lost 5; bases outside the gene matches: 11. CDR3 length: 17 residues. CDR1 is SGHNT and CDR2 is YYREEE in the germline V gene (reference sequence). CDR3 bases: TGTGCCAGCAGCTCCGTTGGGACAGGGGGCGCACGGGAGACCCAGTACTTC. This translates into CASSSVGTGGARETQYF.

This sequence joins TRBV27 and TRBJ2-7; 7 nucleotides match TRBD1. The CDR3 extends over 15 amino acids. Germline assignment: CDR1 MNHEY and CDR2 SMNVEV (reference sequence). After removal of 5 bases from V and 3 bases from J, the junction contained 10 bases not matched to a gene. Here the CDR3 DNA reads TGTGCCAGCAGTACTACAGGGGTAAATAACTACGAGCAGTACTTC. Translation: CASSTTGVNNYEQYF.

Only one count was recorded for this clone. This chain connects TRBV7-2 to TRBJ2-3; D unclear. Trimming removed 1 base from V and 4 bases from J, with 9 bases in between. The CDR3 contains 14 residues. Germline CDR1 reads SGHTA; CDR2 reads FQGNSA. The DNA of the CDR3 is TGTGCCAGCAGCTTAGGAGCACGCGCAGATACGCAGTATTTT. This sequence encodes CASSLGARADTQYF.

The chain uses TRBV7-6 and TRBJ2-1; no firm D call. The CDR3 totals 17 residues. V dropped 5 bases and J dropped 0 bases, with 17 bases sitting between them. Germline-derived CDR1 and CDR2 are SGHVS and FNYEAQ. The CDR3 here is CASSPVATSSSYNEQFF. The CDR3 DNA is TGTGCCAGCAGCCCCGTCGCGACTTCGAGCTCCTACAATGAGCAGTTCTTC.

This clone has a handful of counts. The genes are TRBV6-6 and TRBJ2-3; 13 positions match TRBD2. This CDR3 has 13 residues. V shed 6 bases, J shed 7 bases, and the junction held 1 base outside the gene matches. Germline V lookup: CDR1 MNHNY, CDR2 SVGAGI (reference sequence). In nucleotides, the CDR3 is TGTGCCAGCAGGACTAGCGGGAGGAATACGCAGTATTTT. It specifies CASRTSGRNTQYF.

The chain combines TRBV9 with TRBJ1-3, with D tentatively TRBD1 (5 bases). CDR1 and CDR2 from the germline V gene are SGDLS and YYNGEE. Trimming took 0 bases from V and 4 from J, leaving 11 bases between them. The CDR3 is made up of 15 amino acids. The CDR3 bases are TGTGCCAGCAGCGTAGGGGGGAGGATAGGAAACACCATATATTTT. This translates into CASSVGGRIGNTIYF.

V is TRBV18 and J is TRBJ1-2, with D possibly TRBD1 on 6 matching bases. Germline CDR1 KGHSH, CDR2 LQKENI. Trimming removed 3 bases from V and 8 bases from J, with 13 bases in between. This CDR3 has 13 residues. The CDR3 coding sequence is TGTGCCAGCTCACCCAAAACAGGGTCCGGCTACACCTTC. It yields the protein CASSPKTGSGYTF.

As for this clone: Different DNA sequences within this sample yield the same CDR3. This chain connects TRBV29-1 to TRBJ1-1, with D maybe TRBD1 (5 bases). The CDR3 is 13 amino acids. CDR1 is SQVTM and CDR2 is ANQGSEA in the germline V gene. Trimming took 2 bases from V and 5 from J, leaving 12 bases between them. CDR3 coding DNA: TGCAGCGTTGAACCCCAGGGCAATACTGAAGCTTTCTTT. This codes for CSVEPQGNTEAFF.

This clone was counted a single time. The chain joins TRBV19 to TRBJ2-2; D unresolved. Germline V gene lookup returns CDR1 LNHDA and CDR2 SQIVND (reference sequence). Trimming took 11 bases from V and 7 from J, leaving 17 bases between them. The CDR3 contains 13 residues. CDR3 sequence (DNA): TGTGCCGCAGAGCGAGAAGGTGTCGGGGAGCTGTTTTTT. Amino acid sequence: CAAEREGVGELFF.

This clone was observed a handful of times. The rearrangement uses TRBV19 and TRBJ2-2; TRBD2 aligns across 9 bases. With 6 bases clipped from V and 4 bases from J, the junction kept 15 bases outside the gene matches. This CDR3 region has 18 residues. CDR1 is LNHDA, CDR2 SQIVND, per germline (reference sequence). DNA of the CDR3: TGTGCCAGTAGCCAACAACCCCTGGGGCGGGGGGGCACCGGGGAGCTGTTTTTT. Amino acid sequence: CASSQQPLGRGGTGELFF.

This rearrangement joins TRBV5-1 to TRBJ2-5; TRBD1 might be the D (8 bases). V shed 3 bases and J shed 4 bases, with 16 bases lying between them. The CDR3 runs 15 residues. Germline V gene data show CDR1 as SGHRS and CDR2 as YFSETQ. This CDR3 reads CASSYNTGGGETQYF. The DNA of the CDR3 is TGCGCCAGCAGCTATAATACAGGGGGGGGAGAGACCCAGTACTTC.